Listed below are T cell receptor beta chains from one sample, sequenced in a study of control samples from healthy donors and cancer patients. Generated by immunoSEQ multiplex PCR, the TCRdb table keeps only in-frame clones and is missing some. The profile shows tens of thousands of clones, about 85% of them singletons. The specimen was blood. The receptors derive from a woman aged 65 to 85 in good health. Both conserved end residues are trimmed from each CDR3.

len	v_gene	j_gene	CDR3aa
11	TRBV29-1	TRBJ1-1	SVATGGNTEAF
12	TRBV5-1	TRBJ1-1	ASSLGPANTEAF
13	TRBV6-2/TRBV6-3	TRBJ1-6	ASSKDGIVLSPLH
15	TRBV11-2	TRBJ1-6	ASSAWDSPDQTSPLH
13	TRBV5-8	TRBJ2-5	ASSVLAVYQETQY
14	TRBV7-6	TRBJ2-7	ASSLLTLAGPYEQY
12	TRBV30	TRBJ1-1	AWSGEGGLLKAF
13	TRBV11-2	TRBJ2-7	ASSFGAVSSYEQY
14	TRBV25-1	TRBJ1-1	ASSPTGSFGNTEAF
10	TRBV5-6	TRBJ1-6	ASSLAQSPLH
13	TRBV19	TRBJ2-2	ATYVGQGYSGELF
12	TRBV6-2/TRBV6-3	TRBJ1-1	ASSYGTANTEAF
10	TRBV5-4	TRBJ2-1	ASSLERSEQF
14	TRBV9	TRBJ1-1	ASSASVDSTLGEAF
10	TRBV7-8	TRBJ1-2	ASSLGGDGYT
12	TRBV6-5	TRBJ2-5	ASRLGGQRETQY
13	TRBV19	TRBJ1-2	ASSISGGTNYGYT
12	TRBV3-1/TRBV3-2	TRBJ1-1	ASSQDLRNTEAF
13	TRBV3-1/TRBV3-2	TRBJ1-5	ASSQGQGAHQPQH
10	TRBV7-9	TRBJ1-1	ASVRVRAEAF
12	TRBV3-1/TRBV3-2	TRBJ1-2	ASSLGDLGNGYT
11	TRBV2	TRBJ1-5	ASIREVNQPQH
15	TRBV19	TRBJ2-1	ASTDRGQVASYNEQF
13	TRBV6-5	TRBJ2-1	ASSFGVPEPNEQF
16	TRBV19	TRBJ2-2	ASSSRGGSSGNTGELF
15	TRBV21-1	TRBJ1-3	ASSEVFQTERVDTIY
10	TRBV10-3	TRBJ1-1	AISETGAVAF
14	TRBV19	TRBJ2-1	ASSPTRQSSYNEQF
10	TRBV6-5	TRBJ1-6	ASAQGNSPLH
11	TRBV10-2	TRBJ2-5	ASSGRGVGTQY
11	TRBV19	TRBJ1-3	AVKDYSGNTIY
13	TRBV19	TRBJ1-2	ARGRGGRRGYGYT
15	TRBV2	TRBJ2-3	ASKQGLTLATTDTQY
11	TRBV30	TRBJ2-3	AWNVGESDTQY
9	TRBV12-3/TRBV12-4	TRBJ1-2	ASSLLGGYT
14	TRBV7-7	TRBJ2-5	ASSPGAGALGETQY
11	TRBV7-9	TRBJ2-3	ASRVAGPDTQY
12	TRBV5-1	TRBJ1-1	ASSLGAAGTEAF
13	TRBV6-5	TRBJ2-2	ASAPGLTNTGELF
12	TRBV10-1	TRBJ1-2	ASSPGTGDYGYT
12	TRBV7-3	TRBJ2-7	ASSPGRSSVEQY
9	TRBV7-9	TRBJ1-1	ASTQDTEAF
13	TRBV6-5	TRBJ1-5	ATAKGGSGNQPQH
10	TRBV12-3/TRBV12-4	TRBJ1-4	ASSPRTGGRF
13	TRBV2	TRBJ1-6	ASSVGRGNNSPLH